This entry lists 9 T cell receptor beta chains sequenced from one sample in a study of TET2 disruption in CD19-targeted CAR T cells. Treatment in this sample: autologous CTL019 cells: CD19 CAR with 4-1BB and CD3 zeta domains. Profiling relied on immunoSEQ multiplex PCR, and the TCRdb table lists in-frame clones only, not all of them. The sample holds about 430 clones. The specimen was peripheral blood, collected from a patient treated with CD19 CAR T cells. These receptors were collected from a man between 65 and 85 years old with chronic lymphocytic leukemia.

This clone counts as medium-sized by frequency. From the germline J gene comes the end of the CDR3, since the read stops 3 residues before it. The chain is built from TRBV12-5 and TRBJ1-2, with 9 bases matching TRBD1. Germline loops: CDR1 LGHNT, CDR2 FRNRAP. The junction had 12 bases not matched to a gene; V was cut back by 0 bases and J by 7 bases. The CDR3 sequence is 17 residues long. The sequenced CDR3 bases are TGTGCTAGTGGTTTGGTAAATCTTGGGACAGGGCTATCTGGC. It codes for CASGLVNLGTGLSG. The CDR3 reads in full as CASGLVNLGTGLSGYTF.

By frequency, this clone registers medium-sized (0.01 to 0.1%). The read is 3 residues too short to cover the CDR3 end, so that end is filled in from the germline J gene. This chain uses TRBV28 with TRBJ2-1, with 7 bases aligning to TRBD1. Germline CDR1 reads MDHEN; CDR2 reads SYDVKM. V shed 4 bases, J shed 3 bases, and the junction held 9 bases outside the gene matches. The CDR3 consists of 16 residues. Partial CDR3 DNA: TGTGCCAGCAGTTCACCGACAGGGAAGCGCTACAATGAG. It translates to CASSSPTGKRYNE. The complete CDR3 reads CASSSPTGKRYNEQFF.

By frequency, this clone is medium-sized (0.01 to 0.1%). The sequence runs out 3 residues before the end of the CDR3; the remainder is reconstructed from the germline J gene. This chain uses TRBV12-3 or TRBV12-4 with TRBJ1-2; 8 nucleotides align to TRBD1. This CDR3 comprises 13 residues. The sequenced part of the CDR3 DNA is TGTGCCAGCAGTACTGGACAGGGTAGGGGC. Its protein is CASSTGQGRG. The whole CDR3 sequence reads CASSTGQGRGYTF.

Considering frequency, this clone is large (0.1 to 1%). The read ends 3 residues early relative to the CDR3; the germline J gene fills the gap. This sequence joins TRBV5-6 and TRBJ1-2; D perhaps matches TRBD1 (5 bases). The germline V gene encodes CDR1 SGHDT and CDR2 YYEEEE. The CDR3 covers 13 residues. The V end was cut by 1 base, the J end by 3 bases, with 7 bases between. The CDR3 loop reads CASSLQGYYGYTF. CDR3 DNA (partial): TGTGCCAGCAGCTTGCAGGGATACTATGGC. The full variable domain, completed using reference TRBV5-6 and TRBJ1-2, is DAGVTQSPTHLIKTRGQQVTLRCSPKSGHDTVSWYQQALGQGPQFIFQYYEEEERQRGNFPDRFSGHQFPNYSSELNVNALLLGDSALYLCASSLQGYYGYTFGSGTRLTVV.

By frequency, this clone registers medium-sized. Sequencing ends 3 residues short of the CDR3 end; the germline J gene provides the rest. The J gene is TRBJ1-1, the V gene TRBV7-2; D is possibly TRBD1 (6 bases). CDR1 is SGHTA and CDR2 is FQGNSA in the germline V gene. V was trimmed by 3 bases and J by 0 bases, leaving 11 bases between them. The CDR3 is 15 residues long. The DNA read from the CDR3 is TGTGCCAGCAGCTTTGGGGGGGGGCTGAACACTGAA. It specifies CASSFGGGLNTE. The entire CDR3 protein is CASSFGGGLNTEAFF.

A word on this clone: The observed sequence ends 3 residues before the CDR3 terminus, with the missing tail filled in from the germline J gene. J is TRBJ2-2 and V is TRBV5-1; 9 bases map to TRBD2. This CDR3 has 15 amino acids. Germline V lookup: CDR1 SGHRS, CDR2 YFSETQ. The ends lost 2 bases at V and 6 bases at J; junction bases unmatched: 5. The CDR3: CASSLFLAGPGELFF. The CDR3 DNA, read in part, is TGCGCCAGCAGCTTATTTCTAGCGGGGCCCGGGGAG.

By frequency, this clone is large. The CDR3 end lies 3 residues beyond the end of the read and is filled in from the germline J gene. The chain joins TRBV29-1 to TRBJ1-2; weak D call: TRBD1 (6 bases). Trimming left V 6 bases short and J 4 bases short, with 18 bases between. The CDR3 loop spans 14 amino acids. Germline CDR1 reads SQVTM; CDR2 reads ANQGSEA. Partial CDR3 DNA: TGCAGCGTCCAAGACAGGCCAGGATCCTATGGC. Translation: CSVQDRPGSYG. The CDR3 in its entirety is CSVQDRPGSYGYTF. The whole variable domain, filled in from reference TRBV29-1 and TRBJ1-2, reads SAVISQKPSRDICQRGTSLTIQCQVDSQVTMMFWYRQQPGQSLTLIATANQGSEATYESGFVIDKFPISRPNLTFSTLTVSNMSPEDSSIYLCSVQDRPGSYGYTFGSGTRLTVV.

This clone is called medium-sized based on its frequency. The read ends 3 residues shy of where the CDR3 ends; the end is completed using the germline J gene. The rearrangement links TRBV29-1 to TRBJ2-2; 7 nucleotides align to TRBD1. CDR1 is SQVTM and CDR2 is ANQGSEA in the germline V gene. The CDR3 contains 11 residues. Losses at the gene ends were 7 bases for V and 7 bases for J; bases not matched to a gene: 3. The CDR3 region is CSGRTGGELFF. CDR3 DNA (partial): TGCAGCGGGAGGACAGGCGGGGAG.

To note about this clone: The read ends 3 residues before the CDR3 terminus; that terminus is restored from the germline J gene. This chain connects TRBV7-6 to TRBJ2-2; 7 nucleotides agree with TRBD2. The germline V gene has CDR1 SGHVS and CDR2 FNYEAQ. The CDR3 runs to 15 residues. The junction had 9 bases not matched to a gene; V was cut back by 5 bases and J by 6 bases. CDR3 DNA (partial): TGTGCCAGCAGCCAGCGGGGTAATGTTGCCGGGGAG. Protein: CASSQRGNVAGE. The full CDR3 protein reads CASSQRGNVAGELFF.